What follows describes a single T cell receptor (beta chain). MiXCR was run by TCRdb on the 5' RACE reads, yielding one entry per CDR3 protein. The repertoire holds approximately 210,000 distinct CDR3 sequences, with approximately 15% as singletons. The data derive from a study of identical twins. Unmatched junction bases numbered 19, after V lost 5 bases and J lost 4 bases. The CDR3 has 18 amino acids. The germline V gene has CDR1 LGHDT and CDR2 YNNKEL (reference sequence). These data were also reused for a study on T cells expressing NK-cell markers. That work states: Eight donors were sequenced, seven testing HCMV-seropositive and one testing seronegative.

Sequenced input: CD8+ T cells sorted from blood. The chain links TRBV3-1 to TRBJ1-1; 7 positions match TRBD1. The TCR sequence derives from a woman younger than 30 in good health. CDR3 DNA: TGTGCCAGCAGCAGGCAGTTAGACAGGGCTACCGTGGGCACTGAAGCTTTCTTT. Amino acids: CASSRQLDRATVGTEAFF. Full variable domain (missing parts from reference TRBV3-1 and TRBJ1-1): DTAVSQTPKYLVTQMGNDKSIKCEQNLGHDTMYWYKQDSKKFLKIMFSYNNKELIINETVPNRFSPKSPDKAHLNLHINSLELGDSAVYFCASSRQLDRATVGTEAFFGQGTRLTVV.